Listed below are T cell receptor beta chains from one sample, sequenced in a study of CD8 T cells in Susac syndrome. Using its own MiXCR run on the immunoSEQ multiplex PCR reads, TCRdb lists one record per CDR3 protein. Of some 120,000 distinct CDR3 sequences in the sample, roughly 95% are singletons; the top ten hold around 0.12%. Sequences were obtained from CD4+ T cells from PBMCs. These receptors all stem from a human donor in good health. Each CDR3 is given with its conserved first and last residue. The order of the fields is V gene, J gene, clone size, D gene, CDR3 DNA, CDR3 protein. D genes are given only for firm matches. Some rows mark clone size as missing; the rest say once, few, many or name a class of expanded clone.

TRBV12-3/TRBV12-4	TRBJ1-5	NA	TRBD1	TGTGCCAGCAGTTTAGACAGGGGTAGCAATCAGCCCCAGCATTTT	CASSLDRGSNQPQHF
TRBV7-2	TRBJ2-1	NA	NA	TGTGCCAGCAGCCGAGCTGGGGGGCTAGCGGAGCATGAGCAGTTCTTC	CASSRAGGLAEHEQFF
TRBV12-3/TRBV12-4	TRBJ2-2	NA	TRBD2	TGTGCCAGCACCACCCGACTAGCGGATGGGGAGCGTGGGGAGCTGTTTTTT	CASTTRLADGERGELFF
TRBV7-8	TRBJ2-7	NA	NA	TGTGCCAGCAGCTTAGTCCGCGAGCAGTACTTC	CASSLVREQYF
TRBV19	TRBJ2-1	NA	TRBD1	TGTGCCAGTAGTAGGGACAGGGCCCTAAATGAGCAGTTCTTC	CASSRDRALNEQFF
TRBV3-1	TRBJ2-5	NA	NA	TGTGCCAGCAGCCAACCGGAGAAAGAGACCCAGTACTTC	CASSQPEKETQYF
TRBV12-3/TRBV12-4	TRBJ2-7	NA	TRBD2	TGTGCCAGCAGTCCCCGACTAGCGGGGTCGAGCTCCTACGAGCAGTACTTC	CASSPRLAGSSSYEQYF
TRBV6-5	TRBJ2-2	NA	NA	TGTGCCAGCAGCCCCGGCAGGGCGAACACCGGGGAGCTGTTTTTT	CASSPGRANTGELFF
TRBV6-6	TRBJ2-1	NA	NA	TGTGCCAGCACCATAGCGCCCTCGGGTAACAATGAGCAGTTCTTC	CASTIAPSGNNEQFF
TRBV4-1	TRBJ2-7	NA	NA	TGCGCCAGCAGCGAGCAAATTTTCGGCTACGAGCAGTACTTC	CASSEQIFGYEQYF
TRBV11-2	TRBJ2-5	NA	NA	TGTGCCAGCAGCGCCCAATCAGGGCTAGCCGAGGAGACCCAGTACTTC	CASSAQSGLAEETQYF
TRBV29-1	TRBJ2-5	NA	TRBD2	TGCAGCGTTGGGGGCCGGGAGGGGTATGGGGAGACCCAGTACTTC	CSVGGREGYGETQYF
TRBV28	TRBJ2-5	NA	NA	TGTGCCAGCAGCCTCGGGACTCTACGACAAGAGACCCAGTACTTC	CASSLGTLRQETQYF
TRBV20-1	TRBJ1-1	once	NA	TGCAGTGCGAGACAGGAGAACACTGAAGCTTTCTTT	CSARQENTEAFF
TRBV28	TRBJ2-6	NA	NA	TGTGCCAGCAGACAACACAGCTCTGGGGCCAACGTCCTGACTTTC	CASRQHSSGANVLTF
TRBV5-1	TRBJ2-5	NA	TRBD2	TGCGCCAGCAGCCCAAGACTAGCGGAGGGCGGGGAGACCCAGTACTTC	CASSPRLAEGGETQYF
TRBV16	TRBJ1-1	NA	NA	TGTGCCAGCAGCCGCGTCAGGAACACTGAAGCTTTCTTT	CASSRVRNTEAFF
TRBV12-3/TRBV12-4	TRBJ2-7	NA	NA	TGTGCCAGCACCCTAGGGCGGGCCTACGAGCAGTACTTC	CASTLGRAYEQYF
TRBV12-3/TRBV12-4	TRBJ2-6	NA	TRBD2	TGTGCCAGCACGGGAGGCCTGTCTGGGGCCAACGTCCTGACTTTC	CASTGGLSGANVLTF
TRBV19	TRBJ2-1	NA	NA	TGTGCCAGTACCCCGGCCGGGCCCCACGATGAGCAGTTCTTC	CASTPAGPHDEQFF
TRBV28	TRBJ2-7	NA	TRBD1	TGTGCCAGCAGTCGCGGACAGGGGGCGTTCAACGAGCAGTACTTC	CASSRGQGAFNEQYF
TRBV28	TRBJ1-5	NA	NA	TGTGCCAGCAGTTTGGTAGGTGGGCAGCCCCAGCATTTT	CASSLVGGQPQHF
TRBV9	TRBJ2-3	NA	NA	TGTGCCAGCAGCGCAGGCTTCACCGTCGTCGGGGGCCGGGAGTATTTT	CASSAGFTVVGGREYF
TRBV3-1	TRBJ2-5	NA	TRBD2	TGTGCCAGCAGCCAGGAGTCCCGCGGGAGACGGAAGACCCAGTACTTC	CASSQESRGRRKTQYF
TRBV10-3	TRBJ2-1	NA	NA	TGTGCCATCAGTCCCTTGTCGGAAGGGGATGAGCAGTTCTTC	CAISPLSEGDEQFF
TRBV3-1	TRBJ2-7	NA	NA	TGTGCCAGCAGCCAGGGCCTACCCCCCTACGAGCAGTACTTC	CASSQGLPPYEQYF
TRBV6-4	TRBJ1-1	NA	NA	TGTGCCAGCTCATACAGGGCGGACACTGAAGCTTTCTTT	CASSYRADTEAFF
TRBV4-1	TRBJ2-7	NA	NA	TGCGCCAGCAGCCCTCCGGGGACCCACGAGCAGTACTTC	CASSPPGTHEQYF
TRBV29-1	TRBJ2-1	NA	NA	TGCAGCGTTGAGCCCTCAGGAACCGGTGAGCAGTTCTTC	CSVEPSGTGEQFF
TRBV3-1	TRBJ2-5	NA	TRBD1	TGTGCCAGCAGCGGGGACAGGGCGGGGGAGACCCAGTACTTC	CASSGDRAGETQYF
TRBV28	TRBJ2-7	NA	TRBD1	TGTGCCAGCAGAACGACAGGGAGAGGGCCCTACGAGCAGTACTTC	CASRTTGRGPYEQYF
TRBV5-4	TRBJ1-2	NA	NA	TGTGCCAGCAGCTTGGAAAGGGTTGGGAAGGGCTACACCTTC	CASSLERVGKGYTF